The clone carrying this T cell receptor beta chain was seen many times. Its antigen is undetermined. Germline V gene sequence: CDR1 SGDLS, CDR2 YYNGEE. Deletions cut 0 bases from V and 1 base from J, with 13 bases between. This CDR3 comprises 17 residues. This entry belongs to a study of T-cell reconstitution after alpha-beta-depleted transplantation in children. Study observations and caveats: Recipient T cells and thymic progenitors that survived gave rise to the high TCRbeta diversity observed at day 60 in some patients. The origin of alpha-beta T cells about two months after transplant was reportedly several hundred expanded graft clones. One year post-transplant, T-cell counts and diversity were largely derived from T cells produced anew.

Using unique molecular identifiers, the investigators prepared the TCRbeta library. TCRdb re-called the PCR reads with MiXCR, one entry per CDR3 protein. The sample includes about 260,000 distinct CDR3 sequences, approximately 8.9% of them seen just once. The sample consisted of PBMCs, mostly from graft donor cells, taken 180 days after TCRalphabeta/CD19-depleted stem cell transplant. The J gene is TRBJ1-4, the V gene TRBV9, with D perhaps matching TRBD1 (6 bases). This clonotype was sampled from a male patient between 10 and 17 years old who had a stem cell transplant for acute lymphoblastic leukemia, so the T cells may come from the graft donor. CDR3 in DNA: TGTGCCAGCAGCGTAGATCAAGGGGGAAGAACTAATGAAAAACTGTTTTTT. Translation gives CASSVDQGGRTNEKLFF.